One and the same sample provided the 27 T cell receptor beta chains below, sequenced in a study of vaccination and CD4 T cells after COVID-19. No cognate antigen is known for these TCRs. Treatment indicated: approximately 11-day PBMC culture with coronavirus spike peptide pools or control peptides (ViraFEST assay). Sequenced with the Oncomine TCR Beta short-read assay was DNA taken from cultured CD4+ T cells. TCRdb used MiXCR to reprocess the PCR reads, holding one entry per CDR3 protein. Of roughly 18,000 distinct CDR3 sequences listed, 78% are singletons. The material sequenced was CD4+ T cells from blood, cultured in vitro, taken after SARS-CoV-2 vaccination. The receptor set was obtained from a human donor who received a COVID-19 vaccine.

V gene TRBV6-2 or TRBV6-3 combines with J gene TRBJ1-1; 8 positions agree with TRBD1. The CDR3 runs 14 residues. Per germline, CDR1 MNHEY and CDR2 SVGEGT. J lost 4 bases, V lost 5 bases, and 6 bases had no gene match. CDR3 sequence: CASSPGGVITEAFF. The CDR3 DNA follows: TGTGCCAGCAGTCCAGGGGGCGTAATCACTGAAGCTTTCTTT.

The V gene is TRBV6-1, the J gene TRBJ1-2; 9 bases map to TRBD1. Germline lookup yields CDR1 MNHNS and CDR2 SASEGT. This CDR3 comprises 14 residues. V dropped 6 bases and J dropped 1; count of bases not matched to a gene: 3. The CDR3 reads CASSGTGINYGYTF. CDR3 coding DNA: TGTGCCAGCAGCGGGACAGGGATTAACTATGGCTACACCTTC.

V and J are TRBV20-1 and TRBJ2-7, with 10 nucleotides matching TRBD1. Germline CDR1 DFQATT, CDR2 SNEGSKA (reference sequence). The CDR3 is 13 amino acids. V shed 4 bases, J shed 7 bases, and the junction held 7 bases outside the gene matches. CDR3 region: CSAKTDRGREQYF. The CDR3 DNA follows: TGCAGTGCTAAAACCGACAGGGGGCGAGAGCAGTACTTC.

CDR3 DNA sequence: TGTGCCAGCAGCTTAGATGAAGATACGCAGTATTTT. It codes for CASSLDEDTQYF. The gene calls are TRBV7-9 and TRBJ2-3; D is unclear. The CDR3 has 12 residues. Germline CDR1 is SEHNR and CDR2 is FQNEAQ (reference sequence). V gave up 1 base and J gave up 5 bases, with 4 bases separating them.

This chain connects TRBV6-1 to TRBJ1-2, with D perhaps matching TRBD1 (5 bases). This CDR3 is built from 13 residues. V was trimmed by 2 bases and J by 4 bases, leaving 8 bases between them. Germline lookup yields CDR1 MNHNS and CDR2 SASEGT. CDR3 sequence (DNA): TGTGCCAGCAGTGAATCAGGGCTCTATGGCTACACCTTC. It yields the protein CASSESGLYGYTF.

This chain uses TRBV10-3 with TRBJ1-1; the match to TRBD1 covers 9 bases. The CDR3 is 15 residues long. Germline V lookup: CDR1 ENHRY, CDR2 SYGVKD. With 5 bases clipped from V and 1 base from J, the junction kept 5 bases outside the gene matches. The CDR3: CAISPTGGGNTEAFF. In nucleotides, the CDR3 is TGTGCCATCAGTCCGACAGGGGGTGGGAACACTGAAGCTTTCTTT.

The chain has TRBV30 and TRBJ1-1; 7 nucleotides line up with TRBD1. This CDR3 has 19 amino acids. J lost 3 bases, V lost 0 bases, and 19 bases had no gene match. The germline gives CDR1 GTSNPN, CDR2 SVGIG (reference sequence). The CDR3 DNA follows: TGTGCCTGGAGTGTACGTAGTATTGGAGCAGGGGGTTATTACACTGAAGCTTTCTTT. Translation: CAWSVRSIGAGGYYTEAFF.

The chain couples TRBV20-1 to TRBJ2-1; 8 bases line up with TRBD2. The CDR3 is 12 amino acids. Germline-derived CDR1 and CDR2 are DFQATT and SNEGSKA (reference sequence). V lost 0 bases, J lost 10 bases, and 2 bases stayed unmatched. CDR3 sequence (DNA): TGCAGTGCTAGAGAACCTAGCGGGGAGCAGTTCTTC. It encodes CSAREPSGEQFF.

This clonotype was observed a handful of times. V and J are TRBV20-1 and TRBJ1-6; D perhaps matches TRBD1 (5 bases). This CDR3 contains 12 residues. Germline CDR1 and CDR2: DFQATT and SNEGSKA (reference sequence). V lost 7 bases and J 7 bases, leaving 11 bases between the germline ends. CDR3 bases: TGCAGTGTAGGCAGGGTGAATTCACCCCTCCACTTT. Residues: CSVGRVNSPLHF.

This chain joins TRBV20-1 and TRBJ2-3; a possible D gene is TRBD2 (7 bases). The CDR3 consists of 14 residues. Trimming left V 5 bases short and J 3 bases short, with 15 bases between. Germline CDR1 DFQATT, CDR2 SNEGSKA (reference sequence). The CDR3 nucleotides are TGCAGTGCTTCACAGGGAGGGGTAACAGATACGCAGTATTTT. Protein sequence: CSASQGGVTDTQYF.

This clonotype showed up just a few times. The genes are TRBV6-1 and TRBJ1-5, with D possibly TRBD1 on 6 matching bases. Germline-derived CDR1 and CDR2 are MNHNS and SASEGT. CDR3 length equals 18 residues. V dropped 4 bases and J dropped 2 bases, with 21 bases sitting between them. CDR3 coding DNA: TGTGCCAGCAGTGCACCCCCGGCCACAGGGAGGGGCAATCAGCCCCAGCATTTT. Protein sequence: CASSAPPATGRGNQPQHF.

The chain combines TRBV7-2 with TRBJ2-3; a weak D match, TRBD2 (6 bases). Germline assignment: CDR1 SGHTA and CDR2 FQGNSA. Trimming cost V 1 base and J 3 bases, with 14 bases left between them. The CDR3 has 16 amino acids. The CDR3 nucleotides are TGTGCCAGCAGCTTAGTTTTCGGCGGGGCGACAGATACGCAGTATTTT. Its protein product is CASSLVFGGATDTQYF.

The rearrangement joins TRBV7-3 to TRBJ2-5; 7 bases agree with TRBD1. V was pared by 7 bases and J by 2 bases, with 4 bases of the junction left unmatched. The germline V gene encodes CDR1 SGHTA and CDR2 FQGTGA. The CDR3 runs 13 residues. Here the CDR3 DNA reads TGTGCCAGCACTGAGACAGGGCAAGAGACCCAGTACTTC. Translation: CASTETGQETQYF.

V and J are TRBV11-2 and TRBJ1-2; D remains ambiguous. Deletions cut 0 bases from V and 5 bases from J, with 16 bases between. The CDR3 extends over 16 amino acids. CDR1 is SGHAT and CDR2 is FQNNGV in the germline V gene. Written as DNA, the CDR3 is TGTGCCAGCAGCTTAGACCGAGCCTCTTGGGGTTATGGCTACACCTTC. Protein sequence: CASSLDRASWGYGYTF. Full variable domain (outside the CDR3, taken from reference TRBV11-2 and TRBJ1-2): EAGVAQSPRYKIIEKRQSVAFWCNPISGHATLYWYQQILGQGPKLLIQFQNNGVVDDSQLPKDRFSAERLKGVDSTLKIQPAKLEDSAVYLCASSLDRASWGYGYTFGSGTRLTVV.

The V and J genes are TRBV5-4 and TRBJ2-7, with D possibly being TRBD1 or TRBD2 (5 bases each). The CDR3 loop spans 15 amino acids. CDR1 SGHNT and CDR2 YYREEE come from the germline V gene (reference sequence). The V gene lost 4 bases and the J gene lost 4 bases, with 18 bases spanning the gap. This chain's CDR3 is CASSPGTARVYEQYF. The CDR3 DNA reads as TGTGCCAGCAGCCCCGGGACCGCCCGGGTTTACGAGCAGTACTTC.

V is TRBV30 and J is TRBJ1-5; D unresolved. Germline V lookup: CDR1 GTSNPN, CDR2 SVGIG (reference sequence). The CDR3 has 15 amino acids. The V end was cut by 1 base, the J end by 7 bases, with 17 bases between. CDR3 in amino acids: CAWSEASAWGQPQHF. The DNA for the CDR3 is TGTGCCTGGAGTGAGGCCTCCGCATGGGGACAGCCCCAGCATTTT.

This chain connects TRBV20-1 to TRBJ2-3, with TRBD1 identical over 8 bases. The CDR3 runs to 15 residues. V lost 2 bases and J lost 3; bases outside the gene matches: 7. CDR1 is DFQATT, CDR2 SNEGSKA, per germline (reference sequence). The CDR3, as DNA: TGCAGTGCTAGACTGCAGGGGGCAGGGACAGATACGCAGTATTTT. This translates into CSARLQGAGTDTQYF.

The chain uses TRBV6-5 and TRBJ1-1; 9 bases fit TRBD1. Trimming at V came to 4 bases and at J to 5 bases, leaving 2 bases not matched to a gene. Germline values: CDR1 MNHEY, CDR2 SVGAGI. This CDR3 contains 13 residues. The CDR3 DNA reads TGTGCCAGCAGTTCGACAGGGGGAACTGAAGCTTTCTTT. It specifies CASSSTGGTEAFF.

V usage is TRBV2 and J usage is TRBJ1-6; D is unresolved. Germline V lookup: CDR1 SNHLY, CDR2 FYNNEI. V was pared by 2 bases and J by 10 bases, with 6 bases between. This CDR3 is built from 12 residues. The CDR3 sequence is CASSERPSPLHF. CDR3 DNA: TGTGCCAGCAGTGAAAGGCCGTCACCCCTCCACTTT. Drawing the rest from reference TRBV2 and TRBJ1-6, the complete variable domain is EPEVTQTPSHQVTQMGQEVILRCVPISNHLYFYWYRQILGQKVEFLVSFYNNEISEKSEIFDDQFSVERPDGSNFTLKIRSTKLEDSAMYFCASSERPSPLHFGNGTRLTVT.

This rearrangement joins TRBV19 to TRBJ2-5, with D possibly called TRBD1 or TRBD2 (6 bases each). The CDR3 runs to 13 residues. Germline V gives CDR1 LNHDA, CDR2 SQIVND (reference sequence). V was cut by 2 bases and J by 13 bases, with 17 bases left in between. The CDR3 spells CASSIRGGGGPYF. The CDR3 bases are TGTGCCAGTAGTATAAGAGGTGGTGGGGGGCCGTACTTC.

The chain recombines TRBV6-5 with TRBJ2-4; D might be TRBD2 (6 bases). The V and J ends lost 2 bases and 6 bases respectively, with 11 bases between them. Germline values: CDR1 MNHEY, CDR2 SVGAGI. The length of the CDR3 is 14 residues. The CDR3 spells CASSYTTGGNIQYF. The CDR3 DNA follows: TGTGCCAGCAGTTACACTACCGGGGGAAACATTCAGTACTTC.

The chain carries TRBV11-2 and TRBJ2-1; 7 nucleotides align to TRBD2. The V gene end was trimmed by 5 bases and the J gene end by 9 bases; junction bases not matched to a gene: 7. Germline-derived CDR1 and CDR2 are SGHAT and FQNNGV. This CDR3 is 13 amino acids long. The CDR3 here is CASSLTSEGEQFF. CDR3 nucleotide sequence: TGTGCCAGCAGCCTAACTAGCGAAGGTGAGCAGTTCTTC.

This chain joins TRBV7-7 and TRBJ2-2; 8 bases are a match to TRBD1. The CDR3 runs 14 residues. Trimming took 3 bases from V and 6 from J; bases not matched to a gene: 3. Germline V gene sequence: CDR1 SSHAT, CDR2 FNYEAQ (reference sequence). The CDR3 here is CASSLDREAGELFF. The CDR3 DNA reads TGTGCCAGCAGCTTGGACAGGGAGGCCGGGGAGCTGTTTTTT.

This rearrangement joins TRBV11-3 to TRBJ1-6, with 9 bases aligning to TRBD1. Germline V lookup: CDR1 SGHNT, CDR2 YENEEA. V lost 5 bases to trimming and J lost 6 bases; unmatched junction nucleotides: 5. The CDR3 loop spans 15 amino acids. In DNA form, the CDR3 reads TGTGCCAGCAGCCCTCCGGGACAGGGTAATTCACCCCTCCACTTT. As protein: CASSPPGQGNSPLHF.

V and J are TRBV2 and TRBJ2-3, with 7 bases identical to TRBD1. V gave up 8 bases and J gave up 3 bases; unmatched junction bases: 11. Germline V CDR1 and CDR2: SNHLY, FYNNEI. This CDR3 has 15 amino acids. The CDR3 loop is CASLTGDYGTDTQYF. CDR3 bases: TGTGCCAGCCTAACAGGGGATTACGGGACAGATACGCAGTATTTT.

V usage is TRBV2 and J usage is TRBJ2-2, with D unresolved. Germline V lookup: CDR1 SNHLY, CDR2 FYNNEI. The V gene lost 6 bases and the J gene lost 9 bases, with 20 bases spanning the gap. The CDR3 loop spans 15 amino acids. CDR3 DNA: TGTGCCAGCAGGAAAGAGCTCTGGGCGGTCCGGGAGCTGTTTTTT. This translates into CASRKELWAVRELFF. The entire variable domain, with the rest obtained from reference TRBV2 and TRBJ2-2, is as follows: EPEVTQTPSHQVTQMGQEVILRCVPISNHLYFYWYRQILGQKVEFLVSFYNNEISEKSEIFDDQFSVERPDGSNFTLKIRSTKLEDSAMYFCASRKELWAVRELFFGEGSRLTVL.

V gene TRBV6-5 combines with J gene TRBJ1-2; TRBD1 might be the D (5 bases). The CDR3 has 13 residues. Trimming took off 2 bases at V and 8 bases at J, with 12 bases between the two ends. The V gene's germline CDR1 is MNHEY and CDR2 SVGAGI. The DNA for the CDR3 is TGTGCCAGCAGTTACCGCAGGGTGGGCGGCTACACCTTC. Its protein product is CASSYRRVGGYTF.